The T cell receptor (beta chain) under discussion was sequenced for a study of T cells in women clearing cervical HPV infection. The overall study: Case blood was drawn a median approximately 160 days after lesion detection.

Sequencing was performed with immunoSEQ multiplex PCR; in TCRdb, only in-frame clones are kept and a portion is missing. The repertoire table contains about 24,000 clones. Prevalent HPV16 infections were excluded; only incident single HPV16 infections included. The specimen sequenced was blood buffy coat. The source is a woman between 18 and 69 years old with a cervical HPV16 infection that either progressed to CIN3+ or cleared (not recorded which).

CDR3 DNA, as far as it was read: TGTGCCAGTAGCCGGAGGGGTGGTGTGGGCACTGAA. It is translated as CASSRRGGVGTE. Given in full, the CDR3 is CASSRRGGVGTEAFF. The J gene is TRBJ1-1, the V gene TRBV19, with a possible D match to TRBD1 (5 bases). With the read ending 3 residues before the CDR3 end, the germline J gene is used to fill in that end. CDR3 length: 15 amino acids. Looked up from germline, CDR1 is LNHDA and CDR2 is SQIVND (reference sequence). Between the trimmed V and J ends, which lost 6 bases and 4 bases, there was a span of 18 bases.